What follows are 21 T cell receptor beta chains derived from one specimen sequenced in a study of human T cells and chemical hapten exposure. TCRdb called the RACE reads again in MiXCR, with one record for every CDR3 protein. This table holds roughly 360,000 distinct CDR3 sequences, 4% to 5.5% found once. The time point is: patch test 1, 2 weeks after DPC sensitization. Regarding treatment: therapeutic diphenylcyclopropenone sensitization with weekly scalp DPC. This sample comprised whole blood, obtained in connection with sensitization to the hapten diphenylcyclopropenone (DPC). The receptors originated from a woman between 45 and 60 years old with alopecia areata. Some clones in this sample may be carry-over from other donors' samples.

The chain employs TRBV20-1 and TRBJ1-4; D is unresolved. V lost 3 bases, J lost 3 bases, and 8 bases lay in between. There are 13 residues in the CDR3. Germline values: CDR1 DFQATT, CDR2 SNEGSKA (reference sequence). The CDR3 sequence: CSASYGANEKLFF. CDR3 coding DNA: TGCAGTGCTAGTTACGGGGCTAATGAAAAACTGTTTTTT.

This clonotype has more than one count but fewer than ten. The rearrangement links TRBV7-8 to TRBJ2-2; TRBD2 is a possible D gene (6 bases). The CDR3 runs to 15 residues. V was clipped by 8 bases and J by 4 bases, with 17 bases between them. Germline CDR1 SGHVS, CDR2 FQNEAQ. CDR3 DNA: TGTGCCAGCTTCCGGGACTCCTGGGGCACCGGGGAGCTGTTTTTT. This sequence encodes CASFRDSWGTGELFF.

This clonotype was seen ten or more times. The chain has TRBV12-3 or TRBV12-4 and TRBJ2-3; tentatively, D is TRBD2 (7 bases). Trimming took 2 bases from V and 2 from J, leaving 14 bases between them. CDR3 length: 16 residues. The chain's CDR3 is CASSLRGAGPTDTQYF. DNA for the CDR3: TGTGCCAGCAGTTTACGGGGGGCGGGGCCCACAGATACGCAGTATTTT.

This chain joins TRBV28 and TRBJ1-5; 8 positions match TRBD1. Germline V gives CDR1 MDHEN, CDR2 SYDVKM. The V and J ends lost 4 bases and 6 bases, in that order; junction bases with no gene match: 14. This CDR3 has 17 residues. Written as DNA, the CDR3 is TGTGCCAGCAGTTCAAACAACGTCGACAGGGGAGGTCAGCCCCAGCATTTT. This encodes CASSSNNVDRGGQPQHF.

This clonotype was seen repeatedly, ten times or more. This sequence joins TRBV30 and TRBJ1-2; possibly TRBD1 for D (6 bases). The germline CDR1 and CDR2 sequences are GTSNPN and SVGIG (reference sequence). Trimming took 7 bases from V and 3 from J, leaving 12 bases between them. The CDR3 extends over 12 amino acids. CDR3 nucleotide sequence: TGTGCCTTGGCGCGGGGGCACTATGGCTACACCTTC. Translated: CALARGHYGYTF.

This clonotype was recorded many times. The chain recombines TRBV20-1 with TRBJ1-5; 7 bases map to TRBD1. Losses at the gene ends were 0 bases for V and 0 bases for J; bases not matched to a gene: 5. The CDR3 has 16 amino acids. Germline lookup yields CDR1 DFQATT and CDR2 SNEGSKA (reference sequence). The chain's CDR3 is CSARDSTGHSNQPQHF. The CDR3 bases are TGCAGTGCTAGAGATTCGACAGGGCATAGCAATCAGCCCCAGCATTTT.

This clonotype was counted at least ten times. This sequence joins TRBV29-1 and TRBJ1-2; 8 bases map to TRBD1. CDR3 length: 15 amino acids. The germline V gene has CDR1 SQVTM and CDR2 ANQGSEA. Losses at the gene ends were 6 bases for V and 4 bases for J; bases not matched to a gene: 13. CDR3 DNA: TGCAGCGTGGGCGGACAGGGAGGTTTAGGCTATGGCTACACCTTC. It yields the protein CSVGGQGGLGYGYTF.

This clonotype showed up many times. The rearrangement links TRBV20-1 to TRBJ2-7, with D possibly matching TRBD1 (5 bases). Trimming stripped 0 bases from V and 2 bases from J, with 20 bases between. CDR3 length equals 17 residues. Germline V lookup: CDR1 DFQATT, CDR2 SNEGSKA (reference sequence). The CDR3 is CSARDLKGATYPYEQYF. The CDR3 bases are TGCAGTGCTAGAGATTTAAAAGGGGCCACGTACCCCTACGAGCAGTACTTC.

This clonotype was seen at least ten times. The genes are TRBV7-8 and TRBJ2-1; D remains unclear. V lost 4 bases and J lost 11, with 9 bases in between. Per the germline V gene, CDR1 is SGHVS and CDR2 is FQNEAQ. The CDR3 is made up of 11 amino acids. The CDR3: CASSSQRKQFF. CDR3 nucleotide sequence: TGTGCCAGCAGCTCTCAACGCAAGCAGTTCTTC.

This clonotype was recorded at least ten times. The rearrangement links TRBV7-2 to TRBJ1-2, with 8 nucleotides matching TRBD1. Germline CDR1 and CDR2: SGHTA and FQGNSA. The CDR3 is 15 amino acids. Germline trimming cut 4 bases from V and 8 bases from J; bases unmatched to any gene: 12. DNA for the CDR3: TGTGCCAGCAGCTCAGGACAGGGTGAAGTCCAAGGCTACACCTTC. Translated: CASSSGQGEVQGYTF.

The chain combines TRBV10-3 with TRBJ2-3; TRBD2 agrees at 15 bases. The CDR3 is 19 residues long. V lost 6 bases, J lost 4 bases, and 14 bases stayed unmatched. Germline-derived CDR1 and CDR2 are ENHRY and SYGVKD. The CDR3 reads CAISAPGLAGGPVSDTQYF. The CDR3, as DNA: TGTGCCATCAGCGCTCCCGGACTAGCGGGGGGGCCGGTTTCAGATACGCAGTATTTT.

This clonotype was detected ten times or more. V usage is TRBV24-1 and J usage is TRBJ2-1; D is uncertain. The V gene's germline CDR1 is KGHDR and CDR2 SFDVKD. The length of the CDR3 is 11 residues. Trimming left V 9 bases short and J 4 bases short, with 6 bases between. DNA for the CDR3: TGTGCCACCGGAACGTACAATGAGCAGTTCTTC. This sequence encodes CATGTYNEQFF.

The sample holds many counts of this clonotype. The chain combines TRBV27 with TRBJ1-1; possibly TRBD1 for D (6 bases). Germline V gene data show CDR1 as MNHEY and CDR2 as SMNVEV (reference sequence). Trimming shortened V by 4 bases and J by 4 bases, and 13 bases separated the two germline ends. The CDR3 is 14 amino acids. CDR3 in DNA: TGTGCCAGCAGTTCACAGGGCGGGGGCACTGAAGCTTTCTTT. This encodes CASSSQGGGTEAFF.

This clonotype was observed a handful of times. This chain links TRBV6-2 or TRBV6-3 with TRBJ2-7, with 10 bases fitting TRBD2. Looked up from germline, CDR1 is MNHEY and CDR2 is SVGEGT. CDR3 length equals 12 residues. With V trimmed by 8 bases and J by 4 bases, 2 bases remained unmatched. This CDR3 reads CASGSGRYEQYF. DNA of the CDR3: TGTGCCAGCGGTAGCGGGAGGTACGAGCAGTACTTC.

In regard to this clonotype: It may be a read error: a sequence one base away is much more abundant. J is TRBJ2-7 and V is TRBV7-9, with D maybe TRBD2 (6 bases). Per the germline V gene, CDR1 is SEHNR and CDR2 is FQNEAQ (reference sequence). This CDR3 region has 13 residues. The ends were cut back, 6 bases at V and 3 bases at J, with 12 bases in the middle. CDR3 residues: CASRRWDFYEQYF. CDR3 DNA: TGTGCCAGCAGACGCTGGGACTTCTACGAGCAGTACTTC.

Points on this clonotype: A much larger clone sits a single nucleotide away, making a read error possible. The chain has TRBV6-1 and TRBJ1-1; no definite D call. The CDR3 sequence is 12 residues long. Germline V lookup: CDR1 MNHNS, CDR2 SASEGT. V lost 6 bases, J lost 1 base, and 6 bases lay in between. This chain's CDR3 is CASREWNTEAFF. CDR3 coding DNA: TGTGCCAGCAGGGAGTGGAACACTGAAGCTTTCTTT.

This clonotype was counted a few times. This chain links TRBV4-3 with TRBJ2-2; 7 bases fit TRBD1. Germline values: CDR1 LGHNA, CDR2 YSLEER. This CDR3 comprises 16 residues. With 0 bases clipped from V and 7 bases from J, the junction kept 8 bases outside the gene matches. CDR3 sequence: CASSQDPFQGDGELFF. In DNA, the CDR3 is TGCGCCAGCAGCCAAGACCCCTTCCAGGGGGACGGGGAGCTGTTTTTT.

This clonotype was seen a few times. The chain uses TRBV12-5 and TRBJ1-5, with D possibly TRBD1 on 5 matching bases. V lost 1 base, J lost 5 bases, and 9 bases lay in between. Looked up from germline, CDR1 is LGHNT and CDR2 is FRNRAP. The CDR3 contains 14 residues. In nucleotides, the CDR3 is TGTGCTAGTGGTTTGGCCCAGGGACATCAGCCCCAGCATTTT. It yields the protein CASGLAQGHQPQHF.

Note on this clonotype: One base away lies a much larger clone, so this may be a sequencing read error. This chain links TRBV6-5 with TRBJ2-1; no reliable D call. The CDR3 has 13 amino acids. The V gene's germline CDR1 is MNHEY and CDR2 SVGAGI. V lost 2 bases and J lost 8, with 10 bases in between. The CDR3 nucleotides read TGTGCCAGCAGTTACGTCAGTCCCGATGAGCAGTTCTTC. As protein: CASSYVSPDEQFF.

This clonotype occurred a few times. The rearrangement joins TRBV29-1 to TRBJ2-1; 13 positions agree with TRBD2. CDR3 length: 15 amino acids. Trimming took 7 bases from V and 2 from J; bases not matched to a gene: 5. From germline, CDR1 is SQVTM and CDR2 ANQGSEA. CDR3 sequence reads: CSARTSGSTYNEQFF. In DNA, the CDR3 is TGCAGCGCCAGGACTAGCGGGAGTACCTACAATGAGCAGTTCTTC.

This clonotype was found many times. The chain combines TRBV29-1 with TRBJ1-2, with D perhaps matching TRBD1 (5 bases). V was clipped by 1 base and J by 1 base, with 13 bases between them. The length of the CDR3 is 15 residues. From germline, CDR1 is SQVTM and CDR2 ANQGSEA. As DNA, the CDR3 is TGCAGCGTTGAAGGCTCACAGGAGCTTAACTATGGCTACACCTTC. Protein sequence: CSVEGSQELNYGYTF.